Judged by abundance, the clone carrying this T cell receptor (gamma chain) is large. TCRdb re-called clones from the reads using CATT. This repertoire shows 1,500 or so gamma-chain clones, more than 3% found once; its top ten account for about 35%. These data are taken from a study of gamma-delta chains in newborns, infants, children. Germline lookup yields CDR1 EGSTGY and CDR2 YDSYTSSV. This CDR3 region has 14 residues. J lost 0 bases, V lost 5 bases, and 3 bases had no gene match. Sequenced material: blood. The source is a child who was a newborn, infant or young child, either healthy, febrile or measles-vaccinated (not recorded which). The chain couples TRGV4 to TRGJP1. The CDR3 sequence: CATWAYTTGWFKIF. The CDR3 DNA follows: TGTGCCACCTGGGCTTATACCACTGGTTGGTTCAAGATATTT.